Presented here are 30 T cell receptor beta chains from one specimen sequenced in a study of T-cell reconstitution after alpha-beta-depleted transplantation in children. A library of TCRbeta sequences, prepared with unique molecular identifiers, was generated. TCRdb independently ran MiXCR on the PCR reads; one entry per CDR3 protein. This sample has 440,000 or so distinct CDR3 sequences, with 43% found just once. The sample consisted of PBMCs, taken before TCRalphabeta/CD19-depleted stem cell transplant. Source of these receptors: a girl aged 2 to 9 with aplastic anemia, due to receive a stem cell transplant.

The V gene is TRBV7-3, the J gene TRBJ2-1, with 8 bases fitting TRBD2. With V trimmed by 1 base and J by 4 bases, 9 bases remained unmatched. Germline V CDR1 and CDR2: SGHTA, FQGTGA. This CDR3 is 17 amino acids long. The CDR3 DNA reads TGTGCCAGCAGCTTAAAGCCAGCGGGAGTAGGATACAATGAGCAGTTCTTC. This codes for CASSLKPAGVGYNEQFF.

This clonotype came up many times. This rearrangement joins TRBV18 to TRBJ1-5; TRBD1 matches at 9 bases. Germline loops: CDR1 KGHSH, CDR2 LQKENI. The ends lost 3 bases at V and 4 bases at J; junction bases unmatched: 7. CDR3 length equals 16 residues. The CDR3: CASSPTGGIRNQPQHF. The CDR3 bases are TGTGCCAGCTCACCGACAGGGGGAATTAGGAATCAGCCCCAGCATTTT.

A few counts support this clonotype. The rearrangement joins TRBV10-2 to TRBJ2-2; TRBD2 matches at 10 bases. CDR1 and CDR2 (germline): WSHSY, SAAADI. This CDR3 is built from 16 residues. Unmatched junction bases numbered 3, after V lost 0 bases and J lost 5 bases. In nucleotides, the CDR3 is TGCGCCAGCAGTGAGTCACTAGCGGGGACTACCGGGGAGCTGTTTTTT. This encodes CASSESLAGTTGELFF.

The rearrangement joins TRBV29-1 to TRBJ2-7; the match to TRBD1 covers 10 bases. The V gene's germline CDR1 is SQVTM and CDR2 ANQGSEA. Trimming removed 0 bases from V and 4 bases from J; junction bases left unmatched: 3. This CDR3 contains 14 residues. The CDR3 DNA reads TGCAGCGTTGAAGATTGGGGACAGGGGTACGAGCAGTACTTC. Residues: CSVEDWGQGYEQYF.

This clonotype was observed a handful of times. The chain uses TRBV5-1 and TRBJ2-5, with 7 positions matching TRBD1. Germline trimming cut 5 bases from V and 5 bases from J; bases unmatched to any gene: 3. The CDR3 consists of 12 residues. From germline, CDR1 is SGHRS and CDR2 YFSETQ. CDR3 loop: CASRQGPETQYF. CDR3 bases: TGCGCCAGCAGACAGGGGCCGGAGACCCAGTACTTC.

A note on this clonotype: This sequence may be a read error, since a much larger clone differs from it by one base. As DNA, the CDR3 is TGTGCCAGCAGCCAAGATTACGCGCGATACAATGAGCAGTTCTTC. It translates to CASSQDYARYNEQFF. This chain links TRBV4-2 with TRBJ2-1; D is unresolved. Trimming removed 0 bases from V and 4 bases from J, with 10 bases in between. CDR3 length equals 15 residues. CDR1 and CDR2 from the germline V gene are LGHNA and YNFKEQ.

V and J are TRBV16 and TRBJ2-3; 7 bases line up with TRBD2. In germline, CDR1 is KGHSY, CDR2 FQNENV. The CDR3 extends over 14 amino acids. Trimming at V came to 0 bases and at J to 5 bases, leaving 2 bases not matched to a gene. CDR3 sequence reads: CASSQSAGEDTQYF. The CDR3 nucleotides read TGTGCCAGCAGCCAATCGGCGGGGGAAGATACGCAGTATTTT.

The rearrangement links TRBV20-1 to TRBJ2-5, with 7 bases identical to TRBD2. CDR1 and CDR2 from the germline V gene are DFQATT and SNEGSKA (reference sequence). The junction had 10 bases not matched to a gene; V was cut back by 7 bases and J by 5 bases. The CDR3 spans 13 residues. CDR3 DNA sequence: TGCAGTGGTGTCGCGGGAGAAGTGGAGACCCAGTACTTC. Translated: CSGVAGEVETQYF.

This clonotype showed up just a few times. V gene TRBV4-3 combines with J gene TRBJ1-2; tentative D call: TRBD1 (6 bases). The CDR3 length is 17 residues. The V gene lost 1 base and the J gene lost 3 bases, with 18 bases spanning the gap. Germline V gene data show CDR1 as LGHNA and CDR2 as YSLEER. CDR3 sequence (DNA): TGCGCCAGCAGCCAAGTAATTTCGGGGGCGTTCGACTATGGCTACACCTTC. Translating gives CASSQVISGAFDYGYTF.

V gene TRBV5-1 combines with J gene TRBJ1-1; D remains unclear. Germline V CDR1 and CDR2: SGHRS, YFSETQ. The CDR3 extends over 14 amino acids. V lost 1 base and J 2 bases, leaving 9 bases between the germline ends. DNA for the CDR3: TGCGCCAGCAGCTTGAATCCAGACAACACTGAAGCTTTCTTT. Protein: CASSLNPDNTEAFF.

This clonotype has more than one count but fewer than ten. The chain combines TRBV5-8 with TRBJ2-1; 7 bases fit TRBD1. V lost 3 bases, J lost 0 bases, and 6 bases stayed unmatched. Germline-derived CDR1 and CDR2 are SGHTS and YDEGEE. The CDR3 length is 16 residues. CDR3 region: CASSSGTAGSYNEQFF. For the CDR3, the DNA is TGTGCCAGCAGCTCGGGGACAGCCGGCTCCTACAATGAGCAGTTCTTC.

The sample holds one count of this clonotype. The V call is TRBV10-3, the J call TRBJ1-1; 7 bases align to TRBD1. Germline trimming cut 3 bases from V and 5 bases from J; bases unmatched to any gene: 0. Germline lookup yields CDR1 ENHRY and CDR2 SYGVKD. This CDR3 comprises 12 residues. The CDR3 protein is CAISDRGTEAFF. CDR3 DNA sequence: TGTGCCATCAGTGACAGGGGGACTGAAGCTTTCTTT.

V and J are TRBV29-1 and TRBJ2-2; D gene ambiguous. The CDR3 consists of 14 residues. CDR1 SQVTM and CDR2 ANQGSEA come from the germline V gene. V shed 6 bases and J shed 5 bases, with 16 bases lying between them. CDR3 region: CSVMSHLLTGELFF. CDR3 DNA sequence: TGCAGCGTCATGTCCCACCTTTTAACCGGGGAGCTGTTTTTT.

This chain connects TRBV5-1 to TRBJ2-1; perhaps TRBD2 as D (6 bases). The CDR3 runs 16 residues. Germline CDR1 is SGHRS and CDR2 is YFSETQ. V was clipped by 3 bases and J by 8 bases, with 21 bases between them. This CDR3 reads CASSWDPGTRKHEQFF. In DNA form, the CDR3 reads TGCGCCAGCAGCTGGGACCCCGGGACTCGCAAGCATGAGCAGTTCTTC.

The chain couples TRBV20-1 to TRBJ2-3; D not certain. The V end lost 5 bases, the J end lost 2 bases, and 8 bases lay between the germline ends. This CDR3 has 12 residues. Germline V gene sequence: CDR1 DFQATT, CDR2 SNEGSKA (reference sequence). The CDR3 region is CSAPKFTDTQYF. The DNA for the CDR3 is TGCAGTGCTCCCAAGTTCACAGATACGCAGTATTTT.

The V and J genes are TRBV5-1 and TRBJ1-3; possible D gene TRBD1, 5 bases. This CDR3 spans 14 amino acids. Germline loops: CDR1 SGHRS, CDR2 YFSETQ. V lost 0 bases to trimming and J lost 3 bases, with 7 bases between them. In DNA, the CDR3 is TGCGCCAGCAGCTTGGTGGGGCGTGGAAACACCATATATTTT. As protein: CASSLVGRGNTIYF.

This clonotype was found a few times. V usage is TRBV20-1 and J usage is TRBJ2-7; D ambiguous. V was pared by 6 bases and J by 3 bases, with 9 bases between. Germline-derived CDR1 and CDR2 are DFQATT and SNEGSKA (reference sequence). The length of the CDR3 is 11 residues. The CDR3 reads CSAEEYYEQYF. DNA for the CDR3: TGCAGTGCAGAGGAGTACTACGAGCAGTACTTC.

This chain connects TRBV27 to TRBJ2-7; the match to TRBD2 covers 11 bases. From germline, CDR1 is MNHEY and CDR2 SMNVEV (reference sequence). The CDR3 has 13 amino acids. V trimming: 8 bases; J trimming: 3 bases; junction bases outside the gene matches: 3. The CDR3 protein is CASGTSGDYEQYF. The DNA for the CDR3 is TGTGCCAGCGGGACTAGCGGCGACTACGAGCAGTACTTC.

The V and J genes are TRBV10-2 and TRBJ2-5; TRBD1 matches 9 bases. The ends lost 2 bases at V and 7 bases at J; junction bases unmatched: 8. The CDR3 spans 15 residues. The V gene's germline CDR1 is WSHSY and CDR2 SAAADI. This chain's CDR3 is CASSEKQGASGTQYF. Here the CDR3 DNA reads TGCGCCAGCAGTGAGAAACAGGGGGCCTCGGGGACCCAGTACTTC.

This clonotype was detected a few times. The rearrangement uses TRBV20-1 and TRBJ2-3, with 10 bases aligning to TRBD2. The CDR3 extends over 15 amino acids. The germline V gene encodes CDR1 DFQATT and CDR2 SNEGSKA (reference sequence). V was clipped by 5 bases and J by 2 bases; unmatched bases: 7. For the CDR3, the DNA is TGCAGTGCTCCAGGACTAGCGGATTTCACAGATACGCAGTATTTT. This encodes CSAPGLADFTDTQYF.

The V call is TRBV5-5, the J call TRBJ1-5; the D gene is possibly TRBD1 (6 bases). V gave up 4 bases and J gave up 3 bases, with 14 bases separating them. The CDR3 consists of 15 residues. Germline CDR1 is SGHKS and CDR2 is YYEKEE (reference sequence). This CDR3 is CASSRERGANQPQHF. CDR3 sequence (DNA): TGTGCCAGCAGCCGGGAGAGGGGGGCCAATCAGCCCCAGCATTTT.

The CDR3, as DNA: TGTGCCACTCAACTTTCGGGACAGGACTACAATGAGCAGTTCTTC. Its protein product is CATQLSGQDYNEQFF. J is TRBJ2-1 and V is TRBV12-3 or TRBV12-4; 8 nucleotides align to TRBD1. There are 15 residues in the CDR3. The V gene end was trimmed by 10 bases and the J gene end by 3 bases; junction bases not matched to a gene: 11.

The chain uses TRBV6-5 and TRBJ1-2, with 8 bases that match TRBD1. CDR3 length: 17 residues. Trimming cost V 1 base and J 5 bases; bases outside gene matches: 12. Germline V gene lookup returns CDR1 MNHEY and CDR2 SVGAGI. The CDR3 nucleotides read TGTGCCAGCAGTTACTTGGGGACCAGGGGGCTCGGGTATGGCTACACCTTC. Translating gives CASSYLGTRGLGYGYTF.

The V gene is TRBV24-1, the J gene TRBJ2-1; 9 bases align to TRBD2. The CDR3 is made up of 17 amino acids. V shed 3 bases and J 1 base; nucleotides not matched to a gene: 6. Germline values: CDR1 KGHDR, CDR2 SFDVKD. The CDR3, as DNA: TGTGCCACCAGTGATACAAAGACTAGCGGATCCTACAATGAGCAGTTCTTC. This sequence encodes CATSDTKTSGSYNEQFF.

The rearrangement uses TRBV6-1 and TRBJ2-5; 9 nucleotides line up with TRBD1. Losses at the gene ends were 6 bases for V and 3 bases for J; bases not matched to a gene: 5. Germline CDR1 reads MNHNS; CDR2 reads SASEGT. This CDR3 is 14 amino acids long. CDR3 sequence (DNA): TGTGCCAGCAGCCCGACAGGGGGGAAAGAGACCCAGTACTTC. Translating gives CASSPTGGKETQYF.

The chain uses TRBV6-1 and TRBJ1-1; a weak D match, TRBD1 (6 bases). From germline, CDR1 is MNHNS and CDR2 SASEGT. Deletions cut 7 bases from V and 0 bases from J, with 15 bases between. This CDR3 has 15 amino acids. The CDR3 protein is CASTAGGHMNTEAFF. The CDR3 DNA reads TGTGCCAGCACCGCGGGGGGACACATGAACACTGAAGCTTTCTTT.

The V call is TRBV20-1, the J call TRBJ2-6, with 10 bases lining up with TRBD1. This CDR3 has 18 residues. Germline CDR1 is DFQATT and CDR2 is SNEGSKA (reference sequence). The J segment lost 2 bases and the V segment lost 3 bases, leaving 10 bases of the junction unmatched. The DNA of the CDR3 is TGCAGTGCTAGCGCGACCGGGACAGGGGACCCTGGGGCCAACGTCCTGACTTTC. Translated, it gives CSASATGTGDPGANVLTF.

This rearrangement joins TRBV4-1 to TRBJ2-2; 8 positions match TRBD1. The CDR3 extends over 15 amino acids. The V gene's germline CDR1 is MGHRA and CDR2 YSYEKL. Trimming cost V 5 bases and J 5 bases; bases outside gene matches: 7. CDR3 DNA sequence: TGCGCCAGCAGCGGCCAGGGGGCAAAGACCGGGGAGCTGTTTTTT. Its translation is CASSGQGAKTGELFF.

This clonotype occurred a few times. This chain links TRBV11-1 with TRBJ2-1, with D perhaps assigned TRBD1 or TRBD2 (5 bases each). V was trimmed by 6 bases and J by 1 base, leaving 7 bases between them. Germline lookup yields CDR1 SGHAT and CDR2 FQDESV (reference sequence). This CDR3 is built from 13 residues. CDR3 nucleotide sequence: TGTGCCAGCAGGGGACCATCCTACAATGAGCAGTTCTTC. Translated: CASRGPSYNEQFF.

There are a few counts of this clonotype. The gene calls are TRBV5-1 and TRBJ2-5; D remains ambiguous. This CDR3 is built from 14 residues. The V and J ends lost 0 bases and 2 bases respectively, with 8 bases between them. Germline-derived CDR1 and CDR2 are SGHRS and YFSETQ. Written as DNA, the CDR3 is TGCGCCAGCAGCTTGGGGCAGAAACAAGAGACCCAGTACTTC. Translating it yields CASSLGQKQETQYF.